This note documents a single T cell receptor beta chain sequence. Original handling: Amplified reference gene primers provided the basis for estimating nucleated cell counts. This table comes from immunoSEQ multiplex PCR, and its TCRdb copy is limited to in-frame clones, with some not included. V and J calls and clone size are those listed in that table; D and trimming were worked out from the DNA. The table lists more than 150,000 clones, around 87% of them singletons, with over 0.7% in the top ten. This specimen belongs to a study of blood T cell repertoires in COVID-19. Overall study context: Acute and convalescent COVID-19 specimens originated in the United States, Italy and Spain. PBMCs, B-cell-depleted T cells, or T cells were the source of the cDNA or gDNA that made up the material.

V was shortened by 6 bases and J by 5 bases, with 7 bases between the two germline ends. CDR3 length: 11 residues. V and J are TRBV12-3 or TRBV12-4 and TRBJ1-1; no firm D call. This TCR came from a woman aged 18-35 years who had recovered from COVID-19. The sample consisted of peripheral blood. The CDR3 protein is CASSLYTEAFF. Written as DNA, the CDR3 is TGTGCCAGCAGCCTTTATACTGAAGCTTTCTTT.